These T cell receptor beta chains were read from a single sample in a study of response to subunit inactivated influenza vaccine. TCRdb re-analysed the RT-PCR reads in MiXCR, keeping a single row per CDR3 protein. The data show over 450,000 distinct CDR3 sequences, with about an eighth seen just once and around 13% held by the top ten. Material: PBMCs from blood, obtained more than 35 days after vaccination. The receptor source for this set is a man aged 45 to 65 who received an inactivated influenza vaccine. The CDR3 runs from the conserved cysteine through the conserved F or W. The order of the fields is clone size, J gene, V gene, D gene, CDR3 DNA, CDR3 protein. D genes are given only for firm matches. Only part of the rows carry a size: once, few, many, or a class if the clone is expanded.

many | TRBJ2-7 | TRBV18 | . | TGTGCCAGCTCACCCCCGGGACCAAACTACGAGCAGTACTTC | CASSPPGPNYEQYF
many | TRBJ2-5 | TRBV12-3/TRBV12-4 | . | TGTGCCAGCAGTTTAGGAGGGGGTCAGACCCAGTACTTC | CASSLGGGQTQYF
few | TRBJ1-6 | TRBV20-1 | . | TGCAGTGCTATAGAGTGGCAGGGGAATTCACCCCTCCACTTT | CSAIEWQGNSPLHF
many | TRBJ2-1 | TRBV10-3 | TRBD2 | TGTGCCATCAGTGAGTCGAAGGGACTAGCGGGAGACCGATACAATGAGCAGTTCTTC | CAISESKGLAGDRYNEQFF
few | TRBJ1-5 | TRBV20-1 | . | TGCAGTGCTAGGGAGGGACATCAGCCCCAGCATTTT | CSAREGHQPQHF
. | TRBJ2-7 | TRBV20-1 | TRBD2 | TGCAGTGCTCGCAATAGCGGGAAGGTCTACGAGCAGTACTTC | CSARNSGKVYEQYF
many | TRBJ1-5 | TRBV12-3/TRBV12-4 | . | TGTGCCAGCAAAGGGTCCAATCAGCCCCAGCATTTT | CASKGSNQPQHF
few | TRBJ1-6 | TRBV7-9 | . | TGTGCCAGCCAGGAAGGCTATAATTCACCCCTCCACTTT | CASQEGYNSPLHF
few | TRBJ2-4 | TRBV7-2 | TRBD2 | TGTGCCAGCAGCGGATTATCGGGACTAGCGGGAGATTGGAACTTC | CASSGLSGLAGDWNF
many | TRBJ1-5 | TRBV7-7 | . | TGTGCTAGCAGCCCGGGCAGAGATCAGCCCCAGCATTTT | CASSPGRDQPQHF
many | TRBJ2-4 | TRBV7-4 | . | TGTGCCAGCAGCCCCCGGTACCCTAGCGCCGCCAAAAACATTCAGTACTTC | CASSPRYPSAAKNIQYF
few | TRBJ2-7 | TRBV7-2 | TRBD2 | TGTGCCAGCACTAAACTAGCGGGAGTCCCCTACGAGCAGTACTTC | CASTKLAGVPYEQYF
few | TRBJ2-7 | TRBV5-5 | . | TGTGCCAGCAGCCCGATCGGAGGGGACCCCTACGAGCAGTACTTC | CASSPIGGDPYEQYF
few | TRBJ2-7 | TRBV29-1 | TRBD1 | TGCAGCGTCCGACAGGGAAGTACCTACGAGCAGTACTTC | CSVRQGSTYEQYF
few | TRBJ1-2 | TRBV7-9 | TRBD1 | TGTGCCAGCAGTAGTGGACAGGCTAACTATGGCTACACCTTC | CASSSGQANYGYTF
few | TRBJ2-7 | TRBV7-9 | TRBD2 | TGTGCCAGCAGCCTCGGACTAGCGCCGGCCTACGAGCAGTACTTC | CASSLGLAPAYEQYF
. | TRBJ2-5 | TRBV30 | . | TGTGCCGGATATCAAGAGACCCAGTACTTC | CAGYQETQYF
. | TRBJ2-1 | TRBV3-1 | TRBD2 | TGTGCCAGCAGCCAATATTCCCCCGCCAGCGGGGGGGTGGATGAGCAGTTCTTC | CASSQYSPASGGVDEQFF
. | TRBJ2-7 | TRBV20-1 | TRBD1 | TGCCGTGCTAAGGGACAGGGCTACGAGCAGTACTTC | CRAKGQGYEQYF
. | TRBJ2-3 | TRBV12-3/TRBV12-4 | . | TGTGCCAGCATTCTTGGGGGGCGCACAGATACGCAGTATTTT | CASILGGRTDTQYF
once | TRBJ2-5 | TRBV7-2 | . | TGTGCCAGCAGCTTAGCTAACAGCCAAGAGACCCAGTACTTC | CASSLANSQETQYF
many | TRBJ1-4 | TRBV6-1 | TRBD1 | TGTGCCAGCAGTCCTGCTTGGACAGGGAGCGAAAAACTGTTTTTT | CASSPAWTGSEKLFF
many | TRBJ1-1 | TRBV7-2 | . | TGTGCCAGCAGCTCTCAGATCTCAAGTCGAGCTTTCTTT | CASSSQISSRAFF
. | TRBJ2-7 | TRBV5-6 | . | TGTGCCAGCAGCTTGCCCCCTTTCAAAGGGGGCTCCTACGAGCAGTACTTC | CASSLPPFKGGSYEQYF
. | TRBJ2-7 | TRBV11-2 | . | TGTGCCAGCAGCTTAGAAACCAACCGGTACGAGCAGTACTTC | CASSLETNRYEQYF
. | TRBJ1-2 | TRBV28 | TRBD1 | TGTGCCAGCAGTCCCGGGACAGGGGGTCTCTATGGCTACACCTTC | CASSPGTGGLYGYTF
. | TRBJ2-1 | TRBV29-1 | . | TGCAGCGCAGGATGGGGGGATTACCACAATGAGCAGTTCTTC | CSAGWGDYHNEQFF
. | TRBJ2-5 | TRBV27 | TRBD2 | TGTGCCAGCAGTTCGCGCGAGCGGGGGTTCCAAGAGACCCAGTACTTC | CASSSRERGFQETQYF
many | TRBJ1-5 | TRBV18 | . | TGTGCCAGCTCACCGGCGAGAGGCAATCAGCCCCAGCATTTT | CASSPARGNQPQHF
. | TRBJ1-5 | TRBV30 | . | TGTGCCTGGAGTTGGGGGGGCGGTGACAATCAGCCCCAGCATTTT | CAWSWGGGDNQPQHF
few | TRBJ2-1 | TRBV20-1 | TRBD1 | TGCAGTGCTAGAACCGGGACAGGGGCCTACAATGAGCAGTTCTTC | CSARTGTGAYNEQFF
many | TRBJ2-3 | TRBV10-3 | . | TGTGCCATCAGACAGGGCAGCGGAACAGATACGCAGTATTTT | CAIRQGSGTDTQYF
few | TRBJ2-2 | TRBV5-1 | . | TGCGCCAGCAGCTTAGACGGACTGGGCACCGGGGAGCTGTTTTTT | CASSLDGLGTGELFF
. | TRBJ1-2 | TRBV12-3/TRBV12-4 | . | TGTGCCAGCAGTAGGACGGGGTCGGCTAACTATGGCTACACCTTC | CASSRTGSANYGYTF
. | TRBJ2-1 | TRBV29-1 | . | TGCAGCGTTGAGGCCAGGGCGGGATACAATGAGCAGTTCTTC | CSVEARAGYNEQFF
few | TRBJ2-1 | TRBV29-1 | . | TGCAGCGTTGCGAGGATCGGTAGACACAATGAGCAGTTCTTC | CSVARIGRHNEQFF
few | TRBJ1-5 | TRBV9 | . | TGTGCCAGCAGCGTAGGGTCGGGGGGGACTCAGCCCCAGCATTTT | CASSVGSGGTQPQHF
. | TRBJ2-1 | TRBV20-1 | TRBD2 | TGCAGTGCTTCTAGCGGGCTCCACAATGAGCAGTTCTTC | CSASSGLHNEQFF
. | TRBJ2-1 | TRBV25-1 | TRBD2 | TGTGCCAGCAGTGAATATGGGCTAGCGGGGAAAGGCAATGAGCAGTTCTTC | CASSEYGLAGKGNEQFF
. | TRBJ2-4 | TRBV29-1 | . | TGCAGCGTTCTGAACAGGGCACCTCGCGGAGACATTCAGTACTTC | CSVLNRAPRGDIQYF
few | TRBJ2-7 | TRBV20-1 | TRBD2 | TGCAGTGCTAGGGCGGGAGGGAACGCCAACTACGAGCAGTACTTC | CSARAGGNANYEQYF
. | TRBJ1-2 | TRBV20-1 | . | TGCAGTGCTAGAGACAGGTCGAGAGGCACATTACCAGGCTACACCTTC | CSARDRSRGTLPGYTF
few | TRBJ2-7 | TRBV6-1 | . | TGTGCCAGCAGTGAATTCCTCGACCTGTCCTACGAGCAGTACTTC | CASSEFLDLSYEQYF
. | TRBJ2-1 | TRBV29-1 | . | TGCAGCGTTGAAGGGACAGAGAACTCCTACAATGAGCAGTTCTTC | CSVEGTENSYNEQFF
. | TRBJ2-3 | TRBV29-1 | . | TGCACCACCCTCCGAAAGGATACGCAGTATTTT | CTTLRKDTQYF
. | TRBJ1-1 | TRBV29-1 | . | TGCAGCGTTGTTGGGGGATTTACTGAAGCTTTCTTT | CSVVGGFTEAFF
many | TRBJ2-1 | TRBV7-9 | . | TGTGCCAGCAGCACAACAGCCTACAATGAGCAGTTCTTC | CASSTTAYNEQFF
many | TRBJ1-4 | TRBV4-3 | . | TGCGCCAGCAGCCCCAAGAGTGCAACTAATGAAAAACTGTTTTTT | CASSPKSATNEKLFF
few | TRBJ1-2 | TRBV5-6 | TRBD1 | TGTGCCAGCAGCTCCTACCCGACAGGGGGCGGGAACTATGGCTACACCTTC | CASSSYPTGGGNYGYTF
few | TRBJ2-5 | TRBV20-1 | TRBD1 | TGCAGTGCTAGACCTTACGACAGGGTTGGAGAGACCCAGTACTTC | CSARPYDRVGETQYF
few | TRBJ2-7 | TRBV27 | TRBD2 | TGTGCCAGCAGAGGTAGCGGGAGCTACGAGCAGTACTTC | CASRGSGSYEQYF
. | TRBJ2-2 | TRBV6-2/TRBV6-3 | TRBD1 | TGTGCCAGCAGTACCACAGGGGGTGGCGGGGAGCTGTTTTTT | CASSTTGGGGELFF
many | TRBJ2-5 | TRBV9 | . | TGTGCCAGCAGCGTAGGTACTATTCAAGAGACCCAGTACTTC | CASSVGTIQETQYF
few | TRBJ2-1 | TRBV7-6 | TRBD1 | TGTGCCAGCAGCTTAGTCCTGAGGAGAAGGGGGCCCCCGCAGTTCTTC | CASSLVLRRRGPPQFF
. | TRBJ1-1 | TRBV12-3/TRBV12-4 | . | TGTGCCAGCAGTTTAGTACAGGCCAACACTGAAGCTTTCTTT | CASSLVQANTEAFF
few | TRBJ2-3 | TRBV4-3 | . | TGCGCCAGCAGCCCGACTAGTGTTCTTACAGATACGCAGTATTTT | CASSPTSVLTDTQYF
. | TRBJ2-7 | TRBV12-3/TRBV12-4 | TRBD1 | TGTGCCAGCAGTTGGCCCGGAAAAGGAGGGACAGGGGCCTACGAGCAGTACTTC | CASSWPGKGGTGAYEQYF